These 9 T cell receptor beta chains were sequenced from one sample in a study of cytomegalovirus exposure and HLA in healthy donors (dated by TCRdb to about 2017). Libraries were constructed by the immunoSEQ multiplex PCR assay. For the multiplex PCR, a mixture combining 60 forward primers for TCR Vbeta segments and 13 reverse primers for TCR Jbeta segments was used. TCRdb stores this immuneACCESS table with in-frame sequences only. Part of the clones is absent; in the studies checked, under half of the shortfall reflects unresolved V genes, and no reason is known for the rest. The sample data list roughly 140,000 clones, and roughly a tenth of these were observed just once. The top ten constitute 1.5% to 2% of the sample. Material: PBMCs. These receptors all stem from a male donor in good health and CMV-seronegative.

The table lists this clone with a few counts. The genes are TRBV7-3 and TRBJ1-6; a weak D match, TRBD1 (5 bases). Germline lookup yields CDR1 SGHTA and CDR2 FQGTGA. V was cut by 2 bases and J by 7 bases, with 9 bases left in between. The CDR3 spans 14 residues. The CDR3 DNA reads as TGTGCCAGCAGCTTACTGGGACTCAATTCACCCCTCCACTTT. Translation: CASSLLGLNSPLHF.

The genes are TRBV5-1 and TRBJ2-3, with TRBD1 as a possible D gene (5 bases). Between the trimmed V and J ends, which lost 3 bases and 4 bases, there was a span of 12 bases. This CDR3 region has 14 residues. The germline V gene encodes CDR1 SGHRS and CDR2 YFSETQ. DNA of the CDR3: TGCGCCAGCAGCTGGGGCAGTAATTCAGATACGCAGTATTTT. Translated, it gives CASSWGSNSDTQYF.

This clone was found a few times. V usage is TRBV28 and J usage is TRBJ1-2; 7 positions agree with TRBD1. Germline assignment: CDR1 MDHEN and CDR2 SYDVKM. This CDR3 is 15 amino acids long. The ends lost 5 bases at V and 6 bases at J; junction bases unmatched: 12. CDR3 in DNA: TGTGCCAGCAGTCAGGGGGGCAGGGAAGTAAATGGCTACACCTTC. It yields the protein CASSQGGREVNGYTF.

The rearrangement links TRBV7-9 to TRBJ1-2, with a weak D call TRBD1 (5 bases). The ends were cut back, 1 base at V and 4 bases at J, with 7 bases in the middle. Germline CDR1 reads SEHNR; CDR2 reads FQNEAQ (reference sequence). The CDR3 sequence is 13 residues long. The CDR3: CASSLETAYGYTF. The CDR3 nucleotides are TGTGCCAGCAGCTTAGAGACAGCCTATGGCTACACCTTC.

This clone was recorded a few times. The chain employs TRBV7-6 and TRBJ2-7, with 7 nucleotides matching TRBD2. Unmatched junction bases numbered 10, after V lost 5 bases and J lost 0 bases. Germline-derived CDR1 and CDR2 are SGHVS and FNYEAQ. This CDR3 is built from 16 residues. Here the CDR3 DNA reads TGTGCCAGCAGCGCCCGCCTGGGGGGGAGCTCCTACGAGCAGTACTTC. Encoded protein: CASSARLGGSSYEQYF.

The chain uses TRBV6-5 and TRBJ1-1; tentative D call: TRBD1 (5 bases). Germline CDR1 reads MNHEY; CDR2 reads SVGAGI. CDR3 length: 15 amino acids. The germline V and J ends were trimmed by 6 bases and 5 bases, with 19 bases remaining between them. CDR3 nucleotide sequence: TGTGCCAGCAGAACGACAGCAGCGGAGGGGACTGAAGCTTTCTTT. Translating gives CASRTTAAEGTEAFF.

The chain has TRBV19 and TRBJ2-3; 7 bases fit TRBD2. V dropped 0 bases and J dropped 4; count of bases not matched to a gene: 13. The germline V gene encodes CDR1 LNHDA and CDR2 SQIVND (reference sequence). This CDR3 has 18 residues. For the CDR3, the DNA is TGTGCCAGTAGTATAGATCATCTCCGGGGGGTAACGGCAGATACGCAGTATTTT. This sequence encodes CASSIDHLRGVTADTQYF.

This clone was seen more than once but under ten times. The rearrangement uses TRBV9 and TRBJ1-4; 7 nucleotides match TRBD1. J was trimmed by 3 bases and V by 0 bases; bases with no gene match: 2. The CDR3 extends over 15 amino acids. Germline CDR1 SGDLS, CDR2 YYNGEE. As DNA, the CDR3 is TGTGCCAGCAGCGTAGCGGGGACAGCTAATGAAAAACTGTTTTTT. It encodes CASSVAGTANEKLFF.

Written as DNA, the CDR3 is TGTGCCAGCAGCTTGGGGGGAGAAGGCACTGAAGCTTTCTTT. The encoded protein is CASSLGGEGTEAFF. The chain is built from TRBV5-6 and TRBJ1-1, with D hard to call. The germline gives CDR1 SGHDT, CDR2 YYEEEE. The CDR3 runs 14 residues. V lost 0 bases, J lost 4 bases, and 10 bases lay in between.